The rows below give T cell receptor beta chains drawn from one sample of a study of blood T cell repertoires in COVID-19. Repertoires were generated with immunoSEQ multiplex PCR, while TCRdb's copy carries only in-frame clones and drops some. The sample comprises around 99,000 clones, 84% of which are singletons, and approximately 4.4% rests with the top ten. The sample consisted of peripheral blood. The receptor source for this set is a human donor in a cohort sampled during active COVID-19. Both conserved end residues are part of each CDR3. A D gene is named only where the DNA matches it firmly. Clone size, where shown, is once, few, many, or a class for clones that have expanded.

clone_size: NA; j_call: TRBJ1-3; v_call: TRBV10-3; d_call: TRBD1; cdr3_aa: CAMWTGRISGNTIYF; cdr3_nt: TGTGCCATGTGGACAGGGCGGATCTCTGGAAACACCATATATTTT
clone_size: NA; j_call: TRBJ2-2; v_call: TRBV3-1/TRBV3-2; d_call: NA; cdr3_aa: CASSQVTAAYFTNTGELFF; cdr3_nt: TGTGCCAGCAGCCAGGTAACAGCTGCATACTTTACTAACACCGGGGAGCTGTTTTTT
clone_size: once; j_call: TRBJ2-7; v_call: TRBV13; d_call: TRBD2; cdr3_aa: CASSLGSGLAGGRTYEQYF; cdr3_nt: TGTGCCAGCAGCTTAGGATCCGGGCTAGCGGGAGGGAGGACCTACGAGCAGTACTTC
clone_size: once; j_call: TRBJ2-3; v_call: TRBV7-9; d_call: TRBD2; cdr3_aa: CASSPGTSGSTDTQYF; cdr3_nt: TGTGCCAGCAGCCCAGGGACTAGCGGGAGCACAGATACGCAGTATTTT
clone_size: NA; j_call: TRBJ1-4; v_call: TRBV18; d_call: NA; cdr3_aa: CASSPPLQGYNEKLFF; cdr3_nt: TGTGCCAGCTCACCACCGTTACAGGGATATAATGAAAAACTGTTTTTT
clone_size: once; j_call: TRBJ1-5; v_call: TRBV2; d_call: NA; cdr3_aa: CASSEVSVVSNQPQHF; cdr3_nt: TGTGCCAGCAGTGAAGTCAGCGTAGTAAGCAATCAGCCCCAGCATTTT
clone_size: NA; j_call: TRBJ2-2; v_call: TRBV3-1/TRBV3-2; d_call: TRBD2; cdr3_aa: CASRGLAGVNTGELFF; cdr3_nt: TGTGCCAGCAGAGGACTAGCGGGAGTTAACACCGGGGAGCTGTTTTTT
clone_size: NA; j_call: TRBJ2-3; v_call: TRBV5-4; d_call: TRBD2; cdr3_aa: CASSLTSGSEDTQYF; cdr3_nt: TGTGCCAGCAGCTTGACTAGCGGGAGTGAAGATACGCAGTATTTT
clone_size: NA; j_call: TRBJ2-2; v_call: TRBV2; d_call: TRBD2; cdr3_aa: CASVRGLANTGELFF; cdr3_nt: TGTGCCAGCGTGAGGGGACTAGCGAACACCGGGGAGCTGTTTTTT
clone_size: NA; j_call: TRBJ2-3; v_call: TRBV18; d_call: TRBD2; cdr3_aa: CASSSLAGGPDTQYF; cdr3_nt: TGTGCCAGCTCATCACTAGCGGGAGGGCCTGATACGCAGTATTTT
clone_size: NA; j_call: TRBJ2-3; v_call: TRBV27; d_call: NA; cdr3_aa: CASSSPRGGGTTYSTDTQYF; cdr3_nt: TGTGCCAGCAGTTCCCCCCGCGGGGGCGGAACCACTTATAGCACAGATACGCAGTATTTT
clone_size: once; j_call: TRBJ1-5; v_call: TRBV7-8; d_call: NA; cdr3_aa: CASSLSPGYSNQPQHF; cdr3_nt: TGTGCCAGCAGCTTAAGTCCGGGGTATAGCAATCAGCCCCAGCATTTT
clone_size: NA; j_call: TRBJ1-1; v_call: TRBV5-4; d_call: TRBD1; cdr3_aa: CASSDRGLNTEAFF; cdr3_nt: TGTGCCAGCAGCGACAGGGGACTGAACACTGAAGCTTTCTTT
clone_size: NA; j_call: TRBJ2-7; v_call: TRBV7-2; d_call: TRBD2; cdr3_aa: CASSLGSGSSYEQYF; cdr3_nt: TGTGCCAGCAGCTTAGGTAGCGGGAGCTCCTACGAGCAGTACTTC
clone_size: NA; j_call: TRBJ2-3; v_call: TRBV9; d_call: NA; cdr3_aa: CASSVGLSYTDTQYF; cdr3_nt: TGTGCCAGCAGCGTGGGACTCTCCTACACAGATACGCAGTATTTT
clone_size: NA; j_call: TRBJ1-2; v_call: TRBV6-5; d_call: NA; cdr3_aa: CASSFREANYGYTF; cdr3_nt: TGTGCCAGCAGTTTCAGGGAAGCTAACTATGGCTACACCTTC
clone_size: NA; j_call: TRBJ2-3; v_call: TRBV3-1/TRBV3-2; d_call: TRBD2; cdr3_aa: CASSQERLAGTDTQYF; cdr3_nt: TGTGCCAGCAGCCAAGAACGGCTAGCGGGCACAGATACGCAGTATTTT
clone_size: NA; j_call: TRBJ1-6; v_call: TRBV10-3; d_call: NA; cdr3_aa: CAISGAYNSPLHF; cdr3_nt: TGTGCCATCAGTGGGGCTTATAATTCACCCCTCCACTTT
clone_size: NA; j_call: TRBJ2-7; v_call: TRBV5-6; d_call: NA; cdr3_aa: CASSFGTGGYEQYF; cdr3_nt: TGTGCCAGCAGCTTTGGAACAGGTGGTTACGAGCAGTACTTC
clone_size: NA; j_call: TRBJ2-1; v_call: TRBV5-4; d_call: TRBD2; cdr3_aa: CASSLERTSVPSYNEQFF; cdr3_nt: TGTGCCAGCAGCTTGGAGCGGACTAGCGTTCCGTCCTACAATGAGCAGTTCTTC
clone_size: NA; j_call: TRBJ2-3; v_call: TRBV15; d_call: TRBD2; cdr3_aa: CATSLEALAGSADTQYF; cdr3_nt: TGTGCCACCAGTCTTGAAGCACTAGCGGGATCTGCAGATACGCAGTATTTT
clone_size: NA; j_call: TRBJ2-1; v_call: TRBV2; d_call: NA; cdr3_aa: CASSQGFHEQFF; cdr3_nt: TGTGCCAGCAGCCAGGGGTTCCATGAGCAGTTCTTC